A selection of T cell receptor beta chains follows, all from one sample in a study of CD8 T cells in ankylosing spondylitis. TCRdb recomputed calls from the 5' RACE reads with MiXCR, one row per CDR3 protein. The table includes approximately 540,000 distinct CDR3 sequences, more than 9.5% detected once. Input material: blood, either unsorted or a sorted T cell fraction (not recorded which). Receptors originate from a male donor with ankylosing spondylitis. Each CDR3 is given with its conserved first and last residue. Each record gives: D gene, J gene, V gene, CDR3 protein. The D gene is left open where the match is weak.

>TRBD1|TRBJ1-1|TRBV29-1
CSVDRGLNTEAFF
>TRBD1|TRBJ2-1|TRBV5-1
CASSLYRDRYNEQFF
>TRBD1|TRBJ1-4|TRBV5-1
CASSPGQGINEKLFF
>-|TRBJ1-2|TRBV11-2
CASSNTDSFVGYTF
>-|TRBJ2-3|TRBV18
CASSPSSSGWVADTQYF
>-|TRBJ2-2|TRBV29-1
CSVVFPPNTGELFF
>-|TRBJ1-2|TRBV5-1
CASSTSDPGANGYTF
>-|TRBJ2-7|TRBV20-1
CSASSSGRGEQYF
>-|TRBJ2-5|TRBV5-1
CASSFTGETQYF
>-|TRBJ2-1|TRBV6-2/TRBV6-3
CASRPPSGNEQFF
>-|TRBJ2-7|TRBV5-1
CASSLGTGTGYEQYF
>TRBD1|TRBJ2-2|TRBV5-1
CASGQTGGYTGELFF
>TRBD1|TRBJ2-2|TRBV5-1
CASSFRGGQGNTGELFF
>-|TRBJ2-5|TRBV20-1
CSASTKKETQYF
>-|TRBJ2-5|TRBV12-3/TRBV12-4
CASSFSGTQYF
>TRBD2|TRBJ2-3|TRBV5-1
CASSLPRLAGTDTQYF
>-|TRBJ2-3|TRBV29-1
CSVEDRIRVATDTQYF
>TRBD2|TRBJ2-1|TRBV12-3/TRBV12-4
CASSPELGLYDEQFF
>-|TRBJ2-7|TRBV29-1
CSVARDYEQYF
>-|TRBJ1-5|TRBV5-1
CASSLGSGSGNQPQHF
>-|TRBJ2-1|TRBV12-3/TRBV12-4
CASSFRESYNEQFF
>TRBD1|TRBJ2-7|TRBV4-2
CASSQASGTGFGRPYEQYF
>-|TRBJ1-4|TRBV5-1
CASSLAGGDEKLFF
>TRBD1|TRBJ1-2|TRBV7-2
CASSSGTGSGNYGYTF
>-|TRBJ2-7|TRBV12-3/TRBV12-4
CASTLSNFYEQYF
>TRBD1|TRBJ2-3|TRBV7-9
CASKRATGSGSDTQYF
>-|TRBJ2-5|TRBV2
CASKRGSQETQYF
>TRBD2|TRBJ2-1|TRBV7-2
CASSPGLAEYEQFF
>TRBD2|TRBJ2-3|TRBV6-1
CASSSGASTDTQYF
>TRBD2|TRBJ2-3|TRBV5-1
CASSSGTSESTDTQYF
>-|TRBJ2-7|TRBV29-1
CSVRLGVYEQYF
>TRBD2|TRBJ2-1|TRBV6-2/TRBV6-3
CASRPRPGLEYNEQFF
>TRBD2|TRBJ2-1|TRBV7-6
CASSPASVGGGYNEQFF
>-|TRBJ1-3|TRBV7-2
CASSFGPSGNTIYF
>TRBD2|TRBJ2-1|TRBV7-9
CASRPPLAGVGNEQFF
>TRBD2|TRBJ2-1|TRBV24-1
CATSDTGLAGTYHEQFF
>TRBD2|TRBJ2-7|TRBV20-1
CSALGLAGDYEQYF
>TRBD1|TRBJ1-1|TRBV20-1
CSAYKPGQQFTEAFF
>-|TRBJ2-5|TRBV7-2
CASSLVGGIRETQYF
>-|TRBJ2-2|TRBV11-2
CASSPRVGSGELFF
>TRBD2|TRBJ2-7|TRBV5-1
CASSLGTSGSYEQYF
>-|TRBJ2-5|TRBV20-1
CSARDRNVLLTGETQYF
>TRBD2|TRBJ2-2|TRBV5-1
CASSLTAGVGTGELFF
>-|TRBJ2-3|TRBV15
CATSRDVARGADTQYF
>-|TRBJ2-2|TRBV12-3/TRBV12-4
CASSRDQGNTGELFF
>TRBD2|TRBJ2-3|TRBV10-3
CAISEGASGRRADTQYF
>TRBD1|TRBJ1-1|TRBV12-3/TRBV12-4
CASSLRGQGAWTEAFF
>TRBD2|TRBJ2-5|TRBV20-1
CSARAGGPQETQYF